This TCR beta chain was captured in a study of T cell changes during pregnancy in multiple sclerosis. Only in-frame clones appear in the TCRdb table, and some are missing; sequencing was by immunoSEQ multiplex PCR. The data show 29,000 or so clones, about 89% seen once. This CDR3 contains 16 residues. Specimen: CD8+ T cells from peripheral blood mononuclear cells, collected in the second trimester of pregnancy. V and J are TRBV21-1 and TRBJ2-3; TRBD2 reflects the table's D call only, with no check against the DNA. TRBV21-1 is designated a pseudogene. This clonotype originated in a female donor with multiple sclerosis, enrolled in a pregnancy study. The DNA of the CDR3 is TGTGCCAGCAGAGCGGCGCTAGCGGAAAACCAAGATACGCAGTATTTT. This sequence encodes CASRAALAENQDTQYF.